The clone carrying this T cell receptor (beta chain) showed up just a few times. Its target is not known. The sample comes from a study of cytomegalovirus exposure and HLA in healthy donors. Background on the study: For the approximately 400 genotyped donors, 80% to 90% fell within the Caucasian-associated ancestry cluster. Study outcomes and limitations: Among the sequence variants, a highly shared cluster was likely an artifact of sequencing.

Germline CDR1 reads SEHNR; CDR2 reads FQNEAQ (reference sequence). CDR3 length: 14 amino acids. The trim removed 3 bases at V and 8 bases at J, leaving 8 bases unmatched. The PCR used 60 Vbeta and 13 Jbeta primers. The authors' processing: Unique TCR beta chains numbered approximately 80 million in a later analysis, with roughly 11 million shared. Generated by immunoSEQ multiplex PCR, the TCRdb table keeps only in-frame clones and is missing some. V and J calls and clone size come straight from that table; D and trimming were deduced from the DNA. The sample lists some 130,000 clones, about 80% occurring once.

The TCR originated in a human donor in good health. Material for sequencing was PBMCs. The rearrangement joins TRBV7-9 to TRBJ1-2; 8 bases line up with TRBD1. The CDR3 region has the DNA TGTGCCAGCAGCTTGGGGACAGGCATCTCGGGCTACACCTTC. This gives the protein CASSLGTGISGYTF.